This is a list of T cell receptor beta chains from one sample in a study of blood T cell repertoires in COVID-19. The repertoire was sequenced with immunoSEQ multiplex PCR; TCRdb's copy has only in-frame clones and lacks some. The data contain approximately 45,000 clones, over 70% of them singletons. The sequenced sample consisted of peripheral blood. All receptors derive from a woman in her forties with acute or convalescent COVID-19. The CDR3 runs from the conserved cysteine through the conserved F or W. D genes are given only for firm matches. Part of the rows lack a size; the others show once, few, many or a class for expanded clones.

TGTGCCAGCACTAAGGGGGGGGGCGGAAACACCATATATTTT	CASTKGGGGNTIYF	-	TRBV28	TRBJ1-3	-
TGTGCCAGTAGTGCCCGGACAGGGGGCTACGAGCAGTACTTC	CASSARTGGYEQYF	once	TRBV19	TRBJ2-7	TRBD1
TGTGCCAGCAGCTTAAGCGGGACTGCCCCCTCCTACGAGCAGTACTTC	CASSLSGTAPSYEQYF	-	TRBV7-2	TRBJ2-7	TRBD2
TGTGCCAGCAGCTTAGGGGCCGTGGGACAGGGCCCCTACGAGCAGTACTTC	CASSLGAVGQGPYEQYF	-	TRBV7-6	TRBJ2-7	TRBD1
TGTGCCACCAGCAGAGTTGTGCAGAACTATGGCTACACCTTC	CATSRVVQNYGYTF	-	TRBV15	TRBJ1-2	-
TGTGCCAGCAGTCACCGGGACAGGATGAGGGGCTATGGCTACACCTTC	CASSHRDRMRGYGYTF	-	TRBV28	TRBJ1-2	TRBD1
TGCGCCAGCAGCCAAGATATGACAGGGCGACGATATGGCTACACCTTC	CASSQDMTGRRYGYTF	once	TRBV4-3	TRBJ1-2	TRBD1
TGTGCCAGCAGCCCGATCCCCGGGACAGGGGGGAACAATGAGCAGTTCTTC	CASSPIPGTGGNNEQFF	once	TRBV7-3	TRBJ2-1	TRBD1
TGTGCCTGCGAGGACAGAATTAATCAGCCCCAGCATTTT	CACEDRINQPQHF	-	TRBV28	TRBJ1-5	-
TGTGCCGCAGCTACTCAGGGCCGGCAAAGCAATCAGCCCCAGCATTTT	CAAATQGRQSNQPQHF	-	TRBV28	TRBJ1-5	-
TGTGCCAGCAGCTTTTCAACAGGTAACAGTGAAGCTTTCTTT	CASSFSTGNSEAFF	-	TRBV5-4	TRBJ1-1	-
TGTGCCAGCAGCCTTAAGGGACAGGGGGCAGCTAATGAAAAACTGTTTTTT	CASSLKGQGAANEKLFF	-	TRBV13	TRBJ1-4	TRBD1
TGCGCCAGCAGCTTGGAACGAGCGAACACTGAAGCTTTCTTT	CASSLERANTEAFF	-	TRBV5-1	TRBJ1-1	-
TGTGCCAGCAGCCCAGATCAGGGGATAGGGGGCGGCTACACCTTC	CASSPDQGIGGGYTF	few	TRBV6-4	TRBJ1-2	TRBD1
TGTGCCAGCAGCTTAGGACAGGGGGCTATCGCACCCCTCCACTTT	CASSLGQGAIAPLHF	-	TRBV7-2	TRBJ1-6	TRBD1
TGTGCCAGCAGCCTCGAGCGGGGCGGGGGCTCCTACGAGCAGTACTTC	CASSLERGGGSYEQYF	few	TRBV11-3	TRBJ2-7	TRBD2
TGCGCCAGCAGCCAAGGCCAGCGGGCCTCCTCTGGAAACACCATATATTTT	CASSQGQRASSGNTIYF	-	TRBV4-1	TRBJ1-3	-
TGTGCCAGCAGCTTCTCGAGTAAACAGGGTTCACCCCTCCACTTT	CASSFSSKQGSPLHF	once	TRBV7-8	TRBJ1-6	-
TGTGCCAGCAGCTTAAGCGGGGGGTTGGAGACCCAGTACTTC	CASSLSGGLETQYF	-	TRBV7-3	TRBJ2-5	TRBD2
TGTGCCAGTAGCAGATCGACAGTCAGCCCATCTAATGAAAAACTGTTTTTT	CASSRSTVSPSNEKLFF	-	TRBV19	TRBJ1-4	-
TGTGCCAGCAGAAACAACAGGGACTCCTACGAGCAGTACTTC	CASRNNRDSYEQYF	-	TRBV6-5	TRBJ2-7	-
TGTGCCAGCAGCTTAGTCGGACAGGCCTCCTATAATTCACCCCTCCACTTT	CASSLVGQASYNSPLHF	-	TRBV11-2	TRBJ1-6	TRBD1
TGTGCCAGCGGGAGCCCGGGACTCTGGAACACCGGGGAGCTGTTTTTT	CASGSPGLWNTGELFF	-	TRBV6-6	TRBJ2-2	-
TGCGCCAGCAGCCAAGAGGGCAAAGGTCGTCATGGCTACACCTTC	CASSQEGKGRHGYTF	-	TRBV4-1	TRBJ1-2	-
TGTGCCAGCACTGTGGGACATACCACAGATACGCAGTATTTT	CASTVGHTTDTQYF	-	TRBV5-4	TRBJ2-3	-
TGCGCCAGCAGCCAAGATCTGGGCGCGGGAGGGGCCAACGTCCTGACTTTC	CASSQDLGAGGANVLTF	-	TRBV4-3	TRBJ2-6	-
TGCGCCAGCAGCTTTGGGGCAGGGGAAGAGACCCAGTACTTC	CASSFGAGEETQYF	-	TRBV5-1	TRBJ2-5	-
TGTGCCAGCAGTGAAGGGGGCGCGGGGGGCTACACCTTC	CASSEGGAGGYTF	few	TRBV6-1	TRBJ1-2	-
TGTGCCAGTAGTCTAGGAGGCCCCGACAATGAGCAGTTCTTC	CASSLGGPDNEQFF	-	TRBV19	TRBJ2-1	-
TGTGCCAGCAGCCCCCAGACTAGCGGGCTTTTCAATGAGCAGTTCTTC	CASSPQTSGLFNEQFF	-	TRBV7-9	TRBJ2-1	TRBD2
TGTGCCAGCAGTCTAGGGACTAGCGGGGGCTACGAGCAGTACTTC	CASSLGTSGGYEQYF	-	TRBV27	TRBJ2-7	TRBD2
TGTGCCACCAGTGACGGGGACAGGGGGCGTACCGGGGAGCTGTTTTTT	CATSDGDRGRTGELFF	-	TRBV24-1	TRBJ2-2	TRBD1
TGTGCCAGTAGTATCCGCGCGGGGGGCGCAGCCCCTAACACTGAAGCTTTCTTT	CASSIRAGGAAPNTEAFF	once	TRBV19	TRBJ1-1	-
TGCGCCAGCAGTGATGGGAGGGGGCGGCTAGCGGGAGAGTCGGAGACCCAGTACTTC	CASSDGRGRLAGESETQYF	-	TRBV10-1	TRBJ2-5	TRBD2
TGTGCCAGCAGTGGAATGACAGACCTAAACACTGAAGCTTTCTTT	CASSGMTDLNTEAFF	-	TRBV6-4	TRBJ1-1	-
TGTGCCAGCAGTTATCTTTCAGGGATAAGCACTGAAGCTTTCTTT	CASSYLSGISTEAFF	-	TRBV6-5	TRBJ1-1	-
TGTGCCAGCCTACGGGACAGGGCGATCCATGAGCAGTTCTTC	CASLRDRAIHEQFF	-	TRBV6-5	TRBJ2-1	TRBD1
TGTGCCAGCAGCTTATCTGGGACACTGTACGAGCAGTACTTC	CASSLSGTLYEQYF	-	TRBV7-9	TRBJ2-7	-
TGTGCCAGCAGCTTAAGAGGTCAGGGGACCTCTAACTATGGCTACACCTTC	CASSLRGQGTSNYGYTF	-	TRBV5-6	TRBJ1-2	-
TGCGCCAGCAGCTTGCGCGCTAGCGGGATCCCACCCCAGTTCTTC	CASSLRASGIPPQFF	-	TRBV5-1	TRBJ2-1	TRBD2
TGTGCCACCAGCAGAGATCTGGGTGAGGCCCAGTACTTC	CATSRDLGEAQYF	-	TRBV15	TRBJ2-5	-
TGTGCCAGCGGAGGGACTGGGACCCAGTACTTC	CASGGTGTQYF	-	TRBV2	TRBJ2-5	-
TGTGCCAGCAGCACTCGGACTAGCGGGAGGACAGATACGCAGTATTTT	CASSTRTSGRTDTQYF	-	TRBV9	TRBJ2-3	TRBD2
TGTGCCAGCAGCCGGAGCGGACAGTTCGATGGCTACACCTTC	CASSRSGQFDGYTF	-	TRBV3-1/TRBV3-2	TRBJ1-2	-
TGTGCCACCCAAGACTGGACCTACGAGCAGTACTTC	CATQDWTYEQYF	-	TRBV27	TRBJ2-7	-
TGCAGCGCTTCGGACAGGCTCAACGCTGAAGCTTTCTTT	CSASDRLNAEAFF	-	TRBV29-1	TRBJ1-1	TRBD1
TGTGCCAGCAGTTTACTCGCAGGGGTTAGCAATCAGCCCCAGCATTTT	CASSLLAGVSNQPQHF	-	TRBV27	TRBJ1-5	-
TGTGCCAGCTCACCCCTCGTAGTCACAGATACGCAGTATTTT	CASSPLVVTDTQYF	few	TRBV18	TRBJ2-3	-
TGCGCCAGCAGTGTGCAAACCCCTGGCGGGTTAACCTACGAGCAGTACTTC	CASSVQTPGGLTYEQYF	-	TRBV10-2	TRBJ2-7	-
TGTGCCAGCAGCCGGGACAGGGTTGGCCCAGGGAATCAGCCCCAGCATTTT	CASSRDRVGPGNQPQHF	-	TRBV27	TRBJ1-5	TRBD1
TGTGCCAGCAGCCGGGGTAGCGGGGGATATACGCAGTATTTT	CASSRGSGGYTQYF	-	TRBV3-1/TRBV3-2	TRBJ2-3	TRBD2
TGCGCCAGCAGCTTGGGGTCCTCAGGGGCCCAAACAGATACGCAGTATTTT	CASSLGSSGAQTDTQYF	-	TRBV5-1	TRBJ2-3	-
TGTGCCAGCAGTGAACCCGGGACAGGGTCAGGAGAAAAACTGTTTTTT	CASSEPGTGSGEKLFF	-	TRBV25-1	TRBJ1-4	TRBD1
TGTGCCAGTTATTTGAACACTGAAGCTTTCTTT	CASYLNTEAFF	-	TRBV19	TRBJ1-1	-
TGTGCCAGCAGCGTCTCCAGGGGGACCGTCGATGGCTACACCTTC	CASSVSRGTVDGYTF	-	TRBV9	TRBJ1-2	TRBD1
TGTGCCAGCAGCCAAGAGACCCAGCGGAGGGAGACCCAGTACTTC	CASSQETQRRETQYF	once	TRBV3-1/TRBV3-2	TRBJ2-5	-
TGTGCCAGCAGCTTGGTGCAGGGGGGTACTGAAGCTTTCTTT	CASSLVQGGTEAFF	-	TRBV7-9	TRBJ1-1	TRBD1
TGTGCCAGCAGCTTAGGGAGGGAATCCTACGAGCAGTACTTC	CASSLGRESYEQYF	-	TRBV7-3	TRBJ2-7	TRBD2